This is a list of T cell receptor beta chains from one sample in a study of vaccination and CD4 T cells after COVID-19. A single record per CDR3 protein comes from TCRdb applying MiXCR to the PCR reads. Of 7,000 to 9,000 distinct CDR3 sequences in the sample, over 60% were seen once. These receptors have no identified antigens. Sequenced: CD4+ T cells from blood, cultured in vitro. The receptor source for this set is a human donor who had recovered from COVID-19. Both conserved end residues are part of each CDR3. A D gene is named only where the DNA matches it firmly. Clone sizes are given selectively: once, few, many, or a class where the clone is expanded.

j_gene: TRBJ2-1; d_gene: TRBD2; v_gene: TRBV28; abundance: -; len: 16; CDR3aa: CASSPVSGGLYNEQFF; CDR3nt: TGTGCCAGCAGTCCCGTGAGCGGGGGATTATACAATGAGCAGTTCTTC
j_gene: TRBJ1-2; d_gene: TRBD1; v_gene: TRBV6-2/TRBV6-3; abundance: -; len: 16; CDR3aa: CASSYSRGRQYYGYTF; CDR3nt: TGTGCCAGCAGTTACAGCAGGGGGCGGCAGTACTATGGCTACACCTTC
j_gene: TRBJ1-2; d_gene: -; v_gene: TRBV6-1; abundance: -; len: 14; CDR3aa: CASSEDSGTYGYTF; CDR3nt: TGTGCCAGCAGTGAAGATTCGGGTACCTATGGCTACACCTTC
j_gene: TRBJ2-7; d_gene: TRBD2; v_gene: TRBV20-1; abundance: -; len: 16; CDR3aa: CSAPGGLAGSLREQYF; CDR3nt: TGCAGTGCTCCGGGGGGACTAGCGGGGTCTCTAAGGGAGCAGTACTTC
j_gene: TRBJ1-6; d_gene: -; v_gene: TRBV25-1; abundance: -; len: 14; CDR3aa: CASTPAGQNSPLHF; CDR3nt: TGTGCCAGCACCCCCGCTGGACAGAATTCACCCCTCCACTTT
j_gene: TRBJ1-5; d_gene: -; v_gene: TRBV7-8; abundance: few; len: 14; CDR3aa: CASSLRHHNQPQHF; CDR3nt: TGTGCCAGCAGCTTACGACACCACAATCAGCCCCAGCATTTT
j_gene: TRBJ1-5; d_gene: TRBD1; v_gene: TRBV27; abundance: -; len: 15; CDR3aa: CASSSGTGVNQPQHF; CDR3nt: TGTGCCAGCAGTTCGGGGACAGGGGTGAATCAGCCCCAGCATTTT
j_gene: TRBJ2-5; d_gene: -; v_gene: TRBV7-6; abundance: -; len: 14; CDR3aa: CASSLSMGQETQYF; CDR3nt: TGTGCCAGCAGCTTAAGCATGGGTCAAGAGACCCAGTACTTC
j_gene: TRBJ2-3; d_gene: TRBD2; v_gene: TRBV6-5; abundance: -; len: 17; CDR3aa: CASSYRLAPGSPNQQYF; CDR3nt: TGTGCCAGCAGTTACCGACTAGCCCCTGGTTCACCCAACCAGCAGTATTTT
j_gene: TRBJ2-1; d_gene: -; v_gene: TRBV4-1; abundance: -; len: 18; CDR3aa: CASSPEGGGSSSYNEQFF; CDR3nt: TGCGCCAGCAGCCCGGAGGGGGGGGGTTCGAGCTCCTACAATGAGCAGTTCTTC
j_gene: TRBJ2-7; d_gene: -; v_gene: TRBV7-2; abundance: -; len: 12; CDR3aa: CASHSGGFEQYF; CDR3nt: TGTGCTAGCCACTCTGGGGGTTTCGAGCAGTACTTC
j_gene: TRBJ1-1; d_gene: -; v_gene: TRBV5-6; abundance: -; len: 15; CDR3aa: CASSFLTAGNTEAFF; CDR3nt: TGTGCCAGCAGCTTTTTGACGGCGGGGAACACTGAAGCTTTCTTT
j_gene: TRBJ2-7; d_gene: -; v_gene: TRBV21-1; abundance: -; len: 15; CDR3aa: CASGPMEDSYYEQYF; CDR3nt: TGTGCCAGCGGCCCCATGGAGGACAGCTACTACGAGCAGTACTTC
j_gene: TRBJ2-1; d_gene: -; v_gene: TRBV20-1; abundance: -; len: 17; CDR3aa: CSAPDPSGPTAGNEQFF; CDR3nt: TGCAGTGCTCCCGACCCGAGCGGCCCTACGGCGGGCAATGAGCAGTTCTTC
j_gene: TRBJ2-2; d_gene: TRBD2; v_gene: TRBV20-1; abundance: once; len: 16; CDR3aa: CSARVNSGGDTGELFF; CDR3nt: TGCAGTGCTAGAGTCAATAGCGGGGGCGACACCGGGGAGCTGTTTTTT
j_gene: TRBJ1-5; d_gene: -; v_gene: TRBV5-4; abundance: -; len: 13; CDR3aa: CASSQDSHQPQHF; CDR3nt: TGTGCCAGCAGCCAGGACAGCCATCAGCCCCAGCATTTT
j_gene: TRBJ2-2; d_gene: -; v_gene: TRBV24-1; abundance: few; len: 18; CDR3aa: CATSDSGVQRSGTGELFF; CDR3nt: TGTGCCACCAGTGATTCAGGGGTGCAACGAAGTGGCACCGGGGAGCTGTTTTTT
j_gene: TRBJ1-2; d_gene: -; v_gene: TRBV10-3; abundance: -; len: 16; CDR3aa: CAISGPRAGPSLGYTF; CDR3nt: TGTGCCATCAGTGGACCTCGGGCAGGGCCAAGTTTGGGCTACACCTTC
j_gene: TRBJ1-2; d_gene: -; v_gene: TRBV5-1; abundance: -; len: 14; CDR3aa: CASSFEGRNYGYTF; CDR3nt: TGCGCCAGCAGCTTCGAAGGACGGAACTATGGCTACACCTTC
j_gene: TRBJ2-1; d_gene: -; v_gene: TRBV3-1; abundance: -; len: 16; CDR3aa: CASSQGAASSYNEQFF; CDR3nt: TGTGCCAGCAGCCAAGGAGCAGCAAGCTCCTACAATGAGCAGTTCTTC
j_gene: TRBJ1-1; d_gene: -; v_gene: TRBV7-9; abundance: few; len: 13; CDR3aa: CASSHNRATEAFF; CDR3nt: TGTGCCAGCAGCCATAACAGGGCCACTGAAGCTTTCTTT
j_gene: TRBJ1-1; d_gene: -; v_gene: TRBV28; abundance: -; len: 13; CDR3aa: CASKMDKNTEAFF; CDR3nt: TGTGCCAGCAAAATGGACAAGAACACTGAAGCTTTCTTT
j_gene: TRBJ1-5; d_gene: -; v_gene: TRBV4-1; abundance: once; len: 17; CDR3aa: CASSQTLRAGYNQPQHF; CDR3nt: TGCGCCAGCAGCCAAACCCTCAGGGCAGGATACAATCAGCCCCAGCATTTT
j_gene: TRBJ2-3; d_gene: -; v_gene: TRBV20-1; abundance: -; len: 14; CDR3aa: CSARSEGFTDTQYF; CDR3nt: TGCAGTGCGCGGAGTGAAGGCTTTACAGATACGCAGTATTTT
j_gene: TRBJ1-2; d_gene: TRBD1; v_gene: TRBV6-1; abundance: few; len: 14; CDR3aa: CASSQGTARPGYTF; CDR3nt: TGTGCCAGCAGTCAGGGGACAGCTCGCCCTGGCTACACCTTC
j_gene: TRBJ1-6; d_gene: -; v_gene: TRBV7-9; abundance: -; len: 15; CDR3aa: CASSWRGGPDSPLHF; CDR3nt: TGTGCCAGCAGCTGGAGGGGAGGGCCAGATTCACCCCTCCACTTT
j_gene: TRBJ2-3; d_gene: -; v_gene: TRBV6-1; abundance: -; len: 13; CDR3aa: CASSELATDTQYF; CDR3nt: TGTGCCAGCAGTGAACTAGCCACAGATACGCAGTATTTT
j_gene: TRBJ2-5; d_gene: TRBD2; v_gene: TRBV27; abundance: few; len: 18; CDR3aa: CASSPLAGVPLFQETQYF; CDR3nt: TGTGCCAGCAGTCCTCTAGCGGGAGTCCCCCTATTCCAAGAGACCCAGTACTTC
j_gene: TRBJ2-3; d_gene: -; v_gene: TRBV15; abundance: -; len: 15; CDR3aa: CATSTPQGGRDTQYF; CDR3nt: TGTGCCACCAGCACCCCGCAGGGGGGCAGAGATACGCAGTATTTT
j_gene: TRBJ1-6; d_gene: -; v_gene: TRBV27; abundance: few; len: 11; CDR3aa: CASRGDSPLHF; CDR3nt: TGTGCCAGCAGGGGGGATTCACCCCTCCACTTT
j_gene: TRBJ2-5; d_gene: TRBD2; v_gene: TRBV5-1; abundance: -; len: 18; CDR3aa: CASSLGGGGGVRQETQYF; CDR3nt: TGCGCCAGCAGCTTGGGCGGGGGGGGAGGAGTTCGGCAAGAGACCCAGTACTTC
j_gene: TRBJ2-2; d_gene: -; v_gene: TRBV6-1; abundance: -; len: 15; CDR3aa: CASSPVRPNTGELFF; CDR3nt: TGTGCCAGCAGCCCCGTCCGGCCGAACACCGGGGAGCTGTTTTTT
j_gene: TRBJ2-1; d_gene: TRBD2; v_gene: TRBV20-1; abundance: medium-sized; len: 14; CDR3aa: CSAREGGSGNEQFF; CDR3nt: TGCAGTGCTAGAGAGGGGGGGAGTGGAAATGAGCAGTTCTTC
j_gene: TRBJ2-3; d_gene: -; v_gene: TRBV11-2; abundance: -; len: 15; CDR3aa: CASSFTRVSTDTQYF; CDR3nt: TGTGCCAGCAGCTTTACTAGGGTTAGCACAGATACGCAGTATTTT
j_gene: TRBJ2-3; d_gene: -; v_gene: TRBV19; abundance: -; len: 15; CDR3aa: CASSIPRGGTDTQYF; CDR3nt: TGTGCCAGTAGTATCCCTAGGGGGGGCACAGATACGCAGTATTTT
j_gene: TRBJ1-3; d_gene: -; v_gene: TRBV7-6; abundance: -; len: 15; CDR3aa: CASSLAEGWGNTIYF; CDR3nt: TGTGCCAGCAGCTTAGCGGAAGGGTGGGGAAACACCATATATTTT
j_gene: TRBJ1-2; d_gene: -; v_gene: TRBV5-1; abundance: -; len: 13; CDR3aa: CASSSGEHYGYTF; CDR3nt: TGCGCCAGCAGCTCTGGAGAGCACTATGGCTACACCTTC
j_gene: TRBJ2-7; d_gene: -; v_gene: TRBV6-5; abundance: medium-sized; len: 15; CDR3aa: CASSYSPGGLYEQYF; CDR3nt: TGTGCCAGCAGTTACTCACCCGGCGGTCTCTACGAGCAGTACTTC
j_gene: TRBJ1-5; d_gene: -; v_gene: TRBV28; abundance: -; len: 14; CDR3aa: CASSLGGSNQPQHF; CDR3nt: TGTGCCAGCAGTTTGGGAGGAAGCAATCAGCCCCAGCATTTT
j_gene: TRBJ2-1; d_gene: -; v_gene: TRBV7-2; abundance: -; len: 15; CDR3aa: CASSPNGQPYNEQFF; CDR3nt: TGTGCCAGCAGCCCCAATGGACAGCCCTACAATGAGCAGTTCTTC
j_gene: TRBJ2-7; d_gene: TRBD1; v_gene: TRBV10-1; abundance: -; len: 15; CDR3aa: CASSHPDRTPYEQYF; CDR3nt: TGCGCCAGCAGTCACCCGGACAGGACCCCCTACGAGCAGTACTTC
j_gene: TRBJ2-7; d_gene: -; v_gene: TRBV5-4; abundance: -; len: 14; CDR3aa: CASSSSVTGYEQYF; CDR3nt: TGTGCCAGCAGCTCGTCAGTGACAGGCTACGAGCAGTACTTC
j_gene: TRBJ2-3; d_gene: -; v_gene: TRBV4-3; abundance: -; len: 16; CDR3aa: CASSQDLTTGTDTQYF; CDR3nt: TGCGCCAGCAGCCAAGATCTGACGACGGGCACAGATACGCAGTATTTT
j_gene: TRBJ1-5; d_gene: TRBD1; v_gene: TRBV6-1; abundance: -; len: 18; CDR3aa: CASNPLSTRGQGNQPQHF; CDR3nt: TGTGCCAGCAACCCCCTCTCTACTAGGGGACAGGGAAATCAGCCCCAGCATTTT
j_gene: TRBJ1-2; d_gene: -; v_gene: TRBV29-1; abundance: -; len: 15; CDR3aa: CSVAVSGNSNYGYTF; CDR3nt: TGCAGCGTTGCGGTATCGGGGAACAGTAACTATGGCTACACCTTC
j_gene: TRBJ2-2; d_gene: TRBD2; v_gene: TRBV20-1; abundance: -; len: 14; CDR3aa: CSAKVLAGIGELFF; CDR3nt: TGCAGTGCCAAGGTCCTAGCGGGAATCGGGGAGCTGTTTTTT
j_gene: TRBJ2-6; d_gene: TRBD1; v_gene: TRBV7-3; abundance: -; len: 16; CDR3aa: CARGEGQGDGANVLTF; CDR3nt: TGTGCCAGGGGCGAAGGACAGGGGGACGGGGCCAACGTCCTGACTTTC
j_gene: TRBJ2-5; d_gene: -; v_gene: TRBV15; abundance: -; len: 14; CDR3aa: CATSRDRTQETQYF; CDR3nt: TGTGCCACCAGCAGAGATCGTACACAAGAGACCCAGTACTTC